The 5 T cell receptor beta chains in this list originate from one sample, sequenced in a study of patients and donors after allogeneic stem cell transplantation. MiXCR, applied by TCRdb to the RT-PCR reads, yields one record per CDR3 protein. The sample records roughly 190,000 distinct CDR3 sequences, 41% being singletons. The sequenced sample consisted of blood, either unsorted or a sorted T cell fraction (not recorded which). Source of these receptors: a human donor who was either an allogeneic HSCT recipient or a stem cell or donor lymphocyte infusion donor (not recorded which). It is not recorded whose cells these are; they may come from a transplant donor.

The chain joins TRBV28 to TRBJ1-2, with a possible D match to TRBD1 (5 bases). Germline CDR1 MDHEN, CDR2 SYDVKM. Trimming took 3 bases from V and 8 from J, leaving 10 bases between them. The CDR3 contains 12 residues. The CDR3 DNA reads TGTGCCAGCAGTTTCGGCAGGGAGGGCTACACCTTC. The encoded protein is CASSFGREGYTF.

This rearrangement joins TRBV7-3 to TRBJ2-5, with unresolved D. Germline assignment: CDR1 SGHTA and CDR2 FQGTGA. The CDR3 covers 12 residues. V was clipped by 4 bases and J by 4 bases, with 7 bases between them. The CDR3 region has the DNA TGTGCCAGCAGCTCAGAAAGAGAGACCCAGTACTTC. Translated: CASSSERETQYF.

This rearrangement joins TRBV6-6 to TRBJ1-2; D is unclear. The V end was cut by 6 bases, the J end by 4 bases, with 12 bases between. The CDR3 loop spans 13 amino acids. CDR1 and CDR2 from the germline V gene are MNHNY and SVGAGI (reference sequence). The CDR3 region is CASSRPGSYGYTF. DNA for the CDR3: TGTGCCAGCAGCCGACCGGGCTCCTATGGCTACACCTTC.

The chain joins TRBV12-3 or TRBV12-4 to TRBJ2-7, with D possibly TRBD2 on 6 matching bases. The CDR3 has 14 residues. Trimming took off 7 bases at V and 2 bases at J, with 15 bases between the two ends. The CDR3 sequence is CASTPWGGTYEQYF. For the CDR3, the DNA is TGTGCCAGCACCCCATGGGGAGGCACCTACGAGCAGTACTTC.

The chain employs TRBV20-1 and TRBJ2-1; D not certain. The V and J ends lost 7 bases and 3 bases respectively, with 10 bases between them. The germline V gene has CDR1 DFQATT and CDR2 SNEGSKA (reference sequence). The CDR3 is 12 residues long. The CDR3 protein is CSGPGLYNEQFF. DNA for the CDR3: TGCAGTGGTCCTGGCCTCTACAATGAGCAGTTCTTC.